This T cell receptor (beta chain) was documented in a study of glioma-infiltrating T cells after dendritic cell vaccination. V was pared by 3 bases and J by 2 bases, with 10 bases between. The CDR3 contains 14 residues. Germline V gives CDR1 KGHSH, CDR2 LQKENI. The data were produced by immunoSEQ multiplex PCR, yet TCRdb's version contains in-frame clones alone and is incomplete. The sample contains about 64,000 clones, 75% to 90% of which appear only once. The sample consisted of blood, taken before dendritic cell vaccination. The chain has TRBV18 and TRBJ2-5; no clear D gene. The source of this sequence is a human donor with glioblastoma. CDR3 sequence reads: CASSPPILQETQYF. The CDR3 DNA sequence: TGTGCCAGCTCACCTCCAATCCTACAAGAGACCCAGTACTTC. Drawing the rest from reference TRBV18 and TRBJ2-5, the complete variable domain is NAGVMQNPRHLVRRRGQEARLRCSPMKGHSHVYWYRQLPEEGLKFMVYLQKENIIDESGMPKERFSAEFPKEGPSILRIQQVVRGDSAAYFCASSPPILQETQYFGPGTRLLVL.